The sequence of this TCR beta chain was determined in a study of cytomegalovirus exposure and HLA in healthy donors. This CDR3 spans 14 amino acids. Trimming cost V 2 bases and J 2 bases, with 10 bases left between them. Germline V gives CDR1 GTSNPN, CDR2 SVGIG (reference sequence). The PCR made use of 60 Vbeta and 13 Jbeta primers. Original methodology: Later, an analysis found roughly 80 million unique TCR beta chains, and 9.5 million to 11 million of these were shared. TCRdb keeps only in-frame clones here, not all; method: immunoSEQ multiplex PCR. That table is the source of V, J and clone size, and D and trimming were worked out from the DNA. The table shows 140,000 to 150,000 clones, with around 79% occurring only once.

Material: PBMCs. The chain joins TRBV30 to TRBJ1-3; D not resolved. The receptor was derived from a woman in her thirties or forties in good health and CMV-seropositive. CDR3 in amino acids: CAWSRGLPGNTIYF. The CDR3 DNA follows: TGTGCCTGGAGTAGAGGCCTACCTGGAAACACCATATATTTT.